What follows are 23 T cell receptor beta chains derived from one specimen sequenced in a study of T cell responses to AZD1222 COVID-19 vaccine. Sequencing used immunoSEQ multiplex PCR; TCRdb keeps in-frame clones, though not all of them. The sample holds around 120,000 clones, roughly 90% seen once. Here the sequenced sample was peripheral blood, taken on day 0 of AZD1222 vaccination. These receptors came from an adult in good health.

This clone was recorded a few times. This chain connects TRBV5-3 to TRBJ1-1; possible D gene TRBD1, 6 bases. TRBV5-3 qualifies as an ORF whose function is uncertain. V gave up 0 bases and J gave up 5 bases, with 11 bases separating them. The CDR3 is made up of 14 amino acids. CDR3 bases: TGTGCCAGAAGCTTGGGGACAGACCATACTGAAGCTTTCTTT. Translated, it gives CARSLGTDHTEAFF.

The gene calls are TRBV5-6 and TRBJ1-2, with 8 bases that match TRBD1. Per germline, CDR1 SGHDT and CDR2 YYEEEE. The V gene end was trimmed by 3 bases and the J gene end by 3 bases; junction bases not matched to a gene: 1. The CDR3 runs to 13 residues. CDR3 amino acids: CASSSGGYYGYTF. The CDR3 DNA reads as TGTGCCAGCAGCTCAGGGGGCTACTATGGCTACACCTTC.

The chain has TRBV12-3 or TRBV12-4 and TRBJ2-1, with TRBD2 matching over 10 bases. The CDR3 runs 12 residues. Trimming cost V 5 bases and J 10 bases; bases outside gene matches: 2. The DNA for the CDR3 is TGTGCCAGCAGTATTAGCGGGAGGGAGCAGTTCTTC. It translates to CASSISGREQFF.

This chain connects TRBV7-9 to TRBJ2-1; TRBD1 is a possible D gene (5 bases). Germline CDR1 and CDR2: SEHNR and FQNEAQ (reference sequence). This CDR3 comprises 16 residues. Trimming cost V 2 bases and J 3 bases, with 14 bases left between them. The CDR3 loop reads CASSLSQGLDYNEQFF. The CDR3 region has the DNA TGTGCCAGCAGCTTAAGCCAGGGTCTGGACTACAATGAGCAGTTCTTC.

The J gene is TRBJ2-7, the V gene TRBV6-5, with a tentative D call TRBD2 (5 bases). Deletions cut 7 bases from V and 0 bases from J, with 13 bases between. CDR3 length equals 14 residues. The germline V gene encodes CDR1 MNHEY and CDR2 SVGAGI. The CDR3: CASTMEESSYEQYF. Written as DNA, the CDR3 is TGTGCCAGCACTATGGAGGAAAGCTCCTACGAGCAGTACTTC.

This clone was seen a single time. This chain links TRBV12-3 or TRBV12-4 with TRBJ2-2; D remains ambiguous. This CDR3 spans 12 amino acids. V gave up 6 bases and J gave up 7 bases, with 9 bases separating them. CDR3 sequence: CASSVTVGELFF. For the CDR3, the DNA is TGTGCCAGCAGCGTAACAGTCGGGGAGCTGTTTTTT.

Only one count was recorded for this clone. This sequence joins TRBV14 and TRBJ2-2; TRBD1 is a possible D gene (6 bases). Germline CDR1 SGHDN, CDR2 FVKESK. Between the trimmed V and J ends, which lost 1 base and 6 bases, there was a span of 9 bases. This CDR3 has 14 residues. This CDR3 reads CASSQGGGPGELFF. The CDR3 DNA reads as TGTGCCAGCAGCCAAGGAGGGGGTCCCGGGGAGCTGTTTTTT.

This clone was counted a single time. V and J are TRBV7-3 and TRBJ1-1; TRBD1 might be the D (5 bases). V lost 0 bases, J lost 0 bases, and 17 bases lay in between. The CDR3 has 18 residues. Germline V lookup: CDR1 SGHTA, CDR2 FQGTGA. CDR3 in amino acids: CASSLTPTTDIMNTEAFF. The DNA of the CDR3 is TGTGCCAGCAGCTTAACGCCAACGACGGACATCATGAACACTGAAGCTTTCTTT.

Here the CDR3 DNA reads TGTGCCAGCAGCGTAGAATCGGAGGGGGGAGGCTACACCTTC. This encodes CASSVESEGGGYTF. The chain has TRBV9 and TRBJ1-2; perhaps TRBD1 as D (6 bases). CDR1 SGDLS and CDR2 YYNGEE come from the germline V gene. CDR3 length equals 14 residues. Trimming took 0 bases from V and 8 from J, leaving 14 bases between them.

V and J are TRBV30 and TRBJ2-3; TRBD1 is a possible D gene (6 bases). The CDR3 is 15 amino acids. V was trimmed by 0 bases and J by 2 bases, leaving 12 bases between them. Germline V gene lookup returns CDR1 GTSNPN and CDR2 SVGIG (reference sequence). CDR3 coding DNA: TGTGCCTGGAGTGTCCCGCGACAGGACACAGATACGCAGTATTTT. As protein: CAWSVPRQDTDTQYF.

The CDR3 region has the DNA TGTGCCAGCAGTGACGGTGGGGGGGCATCAGATACGCAGTATTTT. Amino acid sequence: CASSDGGGASDTQYF. The gene calls are TRBV6-4 and TRBJ2-3, with a possible D match to TRBD2 (7 bases). This CDR3 spans 15 amino acids. Trimming stripped 2 bases from V and 4 bases from J, with 13 bases between. Germline V gene data show CDR1 as MRHNA and CDR2 as SNTAGT.

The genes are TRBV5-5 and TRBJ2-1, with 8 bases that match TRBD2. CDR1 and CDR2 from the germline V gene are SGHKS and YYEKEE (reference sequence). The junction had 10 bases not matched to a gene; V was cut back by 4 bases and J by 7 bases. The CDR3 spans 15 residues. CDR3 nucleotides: TGTGCCAGCAGCAAGCTAGCGGGCCGGGATAATGAGCAGTTCTTC. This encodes CASSKLAGRDNEQFF. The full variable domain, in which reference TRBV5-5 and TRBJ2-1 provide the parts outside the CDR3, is DAGVTQSPTHLIKTRGQQVTLRCSPISGHKSVSWYQQVLGQGPQFIFQYYEKEERGRGNFPDRFSARQFPNYSSELNVNALLLGDSALYLCASSKLAGRDNEQFFGPGTRLTVL.

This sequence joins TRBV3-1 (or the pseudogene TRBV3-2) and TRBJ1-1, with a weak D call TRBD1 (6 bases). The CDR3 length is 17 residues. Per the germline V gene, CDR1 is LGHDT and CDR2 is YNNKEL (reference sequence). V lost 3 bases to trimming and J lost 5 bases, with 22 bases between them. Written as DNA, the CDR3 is TGTGCCAGCAGCCATCTTCTAATAGGGAGGGGGGGGACTGAAGCTTTCTTT. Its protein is CASSHLLIGRGGTEAFF.

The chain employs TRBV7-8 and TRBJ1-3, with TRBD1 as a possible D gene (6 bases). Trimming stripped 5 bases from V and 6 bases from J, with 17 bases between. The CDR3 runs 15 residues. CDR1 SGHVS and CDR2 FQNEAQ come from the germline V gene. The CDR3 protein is CASSQGVSGANTIYF. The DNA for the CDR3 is TGTGCCAGCAGCCAAGGGGTTTCGGGGGCAAACACCATATATTTT.

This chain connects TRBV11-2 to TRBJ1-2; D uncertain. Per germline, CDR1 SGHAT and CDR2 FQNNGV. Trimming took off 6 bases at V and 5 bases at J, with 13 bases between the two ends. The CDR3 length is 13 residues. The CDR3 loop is CASRRTGEYGYTF. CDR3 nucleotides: TGTGCCAGCAGACGGACGGGAGAGTATGGCTACACCTTC. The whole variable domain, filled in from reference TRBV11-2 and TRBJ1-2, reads EAGVAQSPRYKIIEKRQSVAFWCNPISGHATLYWYQQILGQGPKLLIQFQNNGVVDDSQLPKDRFSAERLKGVDSTLKIQPAKLEDSAVYLCASRRTGEYGYTFGSGTRLTVV.

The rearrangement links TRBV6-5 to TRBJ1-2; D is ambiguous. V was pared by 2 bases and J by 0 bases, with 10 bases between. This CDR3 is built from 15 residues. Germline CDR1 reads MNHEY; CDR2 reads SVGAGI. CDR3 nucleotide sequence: TGTGCCAGCAGTTACGTCCAGGCGGCTAACTATGGCTACACCTTC. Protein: CASSYVQAANYGYTF.

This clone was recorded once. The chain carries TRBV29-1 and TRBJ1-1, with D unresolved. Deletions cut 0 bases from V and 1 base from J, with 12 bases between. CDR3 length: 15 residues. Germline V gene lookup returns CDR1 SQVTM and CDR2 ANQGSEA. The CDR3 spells CSVEDLWVGNTEAFF. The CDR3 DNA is TGCAGCGTTGAAGATTTATGGGTAGGGAACACTGAAGCTTTCTTT.

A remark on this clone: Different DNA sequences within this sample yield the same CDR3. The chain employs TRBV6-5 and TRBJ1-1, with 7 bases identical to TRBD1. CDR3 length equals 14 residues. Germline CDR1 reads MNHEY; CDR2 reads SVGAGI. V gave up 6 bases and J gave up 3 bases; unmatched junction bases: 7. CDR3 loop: CASSYRGRDTEAFF. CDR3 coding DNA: TGTGCCAGCAGCTACAGGGGTCGGGACACTGAAGCTTTCTTT.

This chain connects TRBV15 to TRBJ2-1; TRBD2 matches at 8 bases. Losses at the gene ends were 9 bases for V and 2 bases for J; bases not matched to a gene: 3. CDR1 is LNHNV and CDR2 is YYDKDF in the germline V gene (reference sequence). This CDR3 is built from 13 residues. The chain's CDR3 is CATGLAPYNEQFF. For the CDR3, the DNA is TGTGCCACAGGACTAGCTCCCTACAATGAGCAGTTCTTC.

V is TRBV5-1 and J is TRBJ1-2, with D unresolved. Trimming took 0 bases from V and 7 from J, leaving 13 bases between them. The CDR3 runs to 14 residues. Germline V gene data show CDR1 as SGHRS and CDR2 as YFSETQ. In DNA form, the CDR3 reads TGCGCCAGCAGCTTGGATAGGGCAGCGGGTGGCTACACCTTC. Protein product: CASSLDRAAGGYTF.

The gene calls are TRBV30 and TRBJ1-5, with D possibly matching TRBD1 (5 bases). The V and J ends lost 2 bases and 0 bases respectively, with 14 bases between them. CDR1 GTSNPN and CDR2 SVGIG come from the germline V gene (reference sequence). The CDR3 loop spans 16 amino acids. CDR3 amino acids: CAWSRRGGSSNQPQHF. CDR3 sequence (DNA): TGTGCCTGGAGTAGGCGGGGGGGGAGTAGCAATCAGCCCCAGCATTTT.

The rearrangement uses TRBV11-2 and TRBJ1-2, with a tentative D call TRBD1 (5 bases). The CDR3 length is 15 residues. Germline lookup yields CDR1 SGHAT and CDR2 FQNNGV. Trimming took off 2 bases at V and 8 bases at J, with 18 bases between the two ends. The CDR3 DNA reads TGTGCCAGCAGCTTATTGAGCCAGGGATATGGGGGCTACACCTTC. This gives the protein CASSLLSQGYGGYTF.

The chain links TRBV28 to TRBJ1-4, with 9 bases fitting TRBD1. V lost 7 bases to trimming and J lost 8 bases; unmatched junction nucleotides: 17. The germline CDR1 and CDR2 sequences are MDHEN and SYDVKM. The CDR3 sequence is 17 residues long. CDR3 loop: CASTPGTGNSIREKLFF. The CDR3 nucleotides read TGTGCCAGCACTCCCGGGACAGGGAACTCCATCCGGGAAAAACTGTTTTTT.